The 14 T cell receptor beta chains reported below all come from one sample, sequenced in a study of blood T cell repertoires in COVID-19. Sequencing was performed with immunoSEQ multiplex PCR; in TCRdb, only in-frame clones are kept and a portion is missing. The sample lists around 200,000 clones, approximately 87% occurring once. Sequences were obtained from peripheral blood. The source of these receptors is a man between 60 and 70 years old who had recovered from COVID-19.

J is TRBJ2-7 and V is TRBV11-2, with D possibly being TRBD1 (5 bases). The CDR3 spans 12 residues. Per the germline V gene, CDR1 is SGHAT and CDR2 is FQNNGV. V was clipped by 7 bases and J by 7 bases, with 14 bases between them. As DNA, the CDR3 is TGTGCCAGCACCTATTGGGGCGGAGAGCAGTACTTC. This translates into CASTYWGGEQYF.

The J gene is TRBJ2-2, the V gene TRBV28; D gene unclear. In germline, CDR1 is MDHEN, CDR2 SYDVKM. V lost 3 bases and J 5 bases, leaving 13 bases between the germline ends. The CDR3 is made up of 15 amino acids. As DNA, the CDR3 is TGTGCCAGCAGTTTGAGCGCGACTTCAACCGGGGAGCTGTTTTTT. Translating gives CASSLSATSTGELFF.

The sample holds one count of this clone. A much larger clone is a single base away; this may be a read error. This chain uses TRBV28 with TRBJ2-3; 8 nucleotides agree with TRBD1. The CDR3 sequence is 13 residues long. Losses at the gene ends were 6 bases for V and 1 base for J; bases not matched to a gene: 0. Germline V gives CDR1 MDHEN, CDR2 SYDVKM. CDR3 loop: CASRTGGTDTQYF. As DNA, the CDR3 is TGTGCCAGCAGGACAGGGGGCACAGATACGCAGTATTTT.

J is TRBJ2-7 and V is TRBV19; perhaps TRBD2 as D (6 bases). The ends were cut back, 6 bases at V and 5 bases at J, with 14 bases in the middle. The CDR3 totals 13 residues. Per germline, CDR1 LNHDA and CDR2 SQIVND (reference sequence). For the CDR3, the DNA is TGTGCCAGTAGAGGGACGGCTAGCGACGAGCAGTACTTC. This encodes CASRGTASDEQYF. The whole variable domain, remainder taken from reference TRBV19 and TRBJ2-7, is DGGITQSPKYLFRKEGQNVTLSCEQNLNHDAMYWYRQDPGQGLRLIYYSQIVNDFQKGDIAEGYSVSREKKESFPLTVTSAQKNPTAFYLCASRGTASDEQYFGPGTRLTVT.

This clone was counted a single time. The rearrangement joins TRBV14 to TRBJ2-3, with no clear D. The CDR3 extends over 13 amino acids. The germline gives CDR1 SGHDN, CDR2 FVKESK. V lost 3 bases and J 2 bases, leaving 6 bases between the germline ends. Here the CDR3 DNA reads TGTGCCAGCAGCCAGGCCCTCACAGATACGCAGTATTTT. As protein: CASSQALTDTQYF.

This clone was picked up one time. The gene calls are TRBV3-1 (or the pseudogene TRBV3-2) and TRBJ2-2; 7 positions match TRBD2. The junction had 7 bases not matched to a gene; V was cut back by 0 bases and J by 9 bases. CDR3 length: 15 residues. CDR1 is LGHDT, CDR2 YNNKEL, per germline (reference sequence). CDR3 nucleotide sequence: TGTGCCAGCAGCCAAGAGGGACTACTCGACCGGGAGCTGTTTTTT. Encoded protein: CASSQEGLLDRELFF.

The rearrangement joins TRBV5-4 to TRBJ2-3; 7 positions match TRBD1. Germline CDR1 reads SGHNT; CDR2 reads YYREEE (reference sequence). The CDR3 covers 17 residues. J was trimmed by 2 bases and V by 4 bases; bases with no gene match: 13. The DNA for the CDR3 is TGTGCCAGCAGCCCGGGGAGTGCAGGGGGTTACACAGATACGCAGTATTTT. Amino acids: CASSPGSAGGYTDTQYF.

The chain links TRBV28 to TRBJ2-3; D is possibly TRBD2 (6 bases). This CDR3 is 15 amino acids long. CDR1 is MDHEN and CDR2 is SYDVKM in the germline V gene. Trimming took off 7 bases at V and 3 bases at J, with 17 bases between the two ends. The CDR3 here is CASNKLALGTDTQYF. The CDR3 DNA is TGTGCCAGCAACAAACTAGCCCTTGGTACAGATACGCAGTATTTT.

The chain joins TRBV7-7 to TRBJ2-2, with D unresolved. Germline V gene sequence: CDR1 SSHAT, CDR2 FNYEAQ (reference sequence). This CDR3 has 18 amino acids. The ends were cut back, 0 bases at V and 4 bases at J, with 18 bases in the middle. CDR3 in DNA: TGTGCCAGCAGCTTAGCGCTGGCACGGGTATTTTCCACCGGGGAGCTGTTTTTT. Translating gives CASSLALARVFSTGELFF.

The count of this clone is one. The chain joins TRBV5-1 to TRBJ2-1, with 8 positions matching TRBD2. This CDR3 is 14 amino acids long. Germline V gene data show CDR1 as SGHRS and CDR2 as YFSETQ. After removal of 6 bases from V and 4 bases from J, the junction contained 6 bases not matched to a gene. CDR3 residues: CASKAGVAYNEQFF. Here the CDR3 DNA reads TGCGCCAGCAAAGCGGGAGTTGCTTACAATGAGCAGTTCTTC.

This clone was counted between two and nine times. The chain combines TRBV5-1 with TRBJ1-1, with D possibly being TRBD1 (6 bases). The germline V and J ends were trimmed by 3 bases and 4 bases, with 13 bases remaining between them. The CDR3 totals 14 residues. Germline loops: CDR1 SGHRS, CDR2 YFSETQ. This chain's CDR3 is CASSSTPGATEAFF. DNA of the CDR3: TGCGCCAGCAGCTCCACCCCAGGGGCCACTGAAGCTTTCTTT.

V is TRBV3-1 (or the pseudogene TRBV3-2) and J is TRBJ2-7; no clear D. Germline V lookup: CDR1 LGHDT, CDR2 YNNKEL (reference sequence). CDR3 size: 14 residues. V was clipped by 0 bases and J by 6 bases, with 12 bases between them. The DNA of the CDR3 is TGTGCCAGCAGCCAAGATCGGGTGGTACGCGAGCAGTACTTC. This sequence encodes CASSQDRVVREQYF.

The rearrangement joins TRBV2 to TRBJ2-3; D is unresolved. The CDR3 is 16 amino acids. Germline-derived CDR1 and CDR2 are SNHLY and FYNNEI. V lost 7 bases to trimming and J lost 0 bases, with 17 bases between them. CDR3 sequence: CASKPIATSSTDTQYF. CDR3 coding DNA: TGTGCCAGCAAACCAATAGCCACGTCAAGCACAGATACGCAGTATTTT.

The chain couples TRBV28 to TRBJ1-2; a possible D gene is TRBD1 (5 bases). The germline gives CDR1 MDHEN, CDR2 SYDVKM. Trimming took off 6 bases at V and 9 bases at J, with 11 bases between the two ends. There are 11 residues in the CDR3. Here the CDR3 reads CASSLRQRYTF. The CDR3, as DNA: TGTGCCAGCAGCCTACGACAGCGCTACACCTTC.